These 13 T cell receptor beta chains were all obtained from the same sample, sequenced in a study of T cells in Graves' hyperthyroidism and ophthalmopathy. Researchers took RNA transcripts and amplified the TCR beta CDR3 regions from them. The HTBI primer set was used in a first-round RT-PCR of the TCR CDR3. From the multiplex PCR reads, TCRdb called clonotypes with MiXCR, one entry per CDR3 protein. The sample shows around 180,000 distinct CDR3 sequences, over 15% of them seen only once. The material sequenced was blood. The receptors shown here come from a woman aged 50 to 60 with Graves' hyperthyroidism.

This clonotype was counted many times. V gene TRBV7-9 combines with J gene TRBJ2-5, with TRBD1 identical over 11 bases. J gave up 0 bases and V 5 bases, and 8 bases lay outside the gene matches. This CDR3 is 17 amino acids long. CDR1 is SEHNR and CDR2 is FQNEAQ in the germline V gene (reference sequence). The CDR3 region has the DNA TGTGCCAGCAGCACAAGCCGGGACAGGGGGTACCAAGAGACCCAGTACTTC. Translated, it gives CASSTSRDRGYQETQYF.

Comments on this clonotype: Germline and junction disagree at one end, which may indicate a read error. DNA of the CDR3: TGCAGTGCTAGAGTTGAAAGAGAAGCTCAGAACTTC. Amino acids: CSARVEREAQNF. The chain couples TRBV20-1 to TRBJ2-5; no clear D gene. The CDR3 is 12 residues long. Germline CDR1 reads DFQATT; CDR2 reads SNEGSKA (reference sequence).

This clonotype was seen many times. The rearrangement links TRBV5-1 to TRBJ1-5, with D maybe TRBD1 (5 bases). Between the trimmed V and J ends, which lost 3 bases and 4 bases, there was a span of 11 bases. The CDR3 loop spans 14 amino acids. Germline V gene lookup returns CDR1 SGHRS and CDR2 YFSETQ. This CDR3 reads CASSSDSLNQPQHF. In DNA, the CDR3 is TGCGCCAGCAGCTCCGACAGTCTTAATCAGCCCCAGCATTTT.

This clonotype was seen more than once but under ten times. V gene TRBV19 combines with J gene TRBJ2-5; D possibly uses TRBD1 or TRBD2 (6 bases each). This CDR3 spans 14 amino acids. Trimming shortened V by 6 bases and J by 4 bases, and 15 bases separated the two germline ends. Germline CDR1 and CDR2: LNHDA and SQIVND (reference sequence). The CDR3 sequence: CASSDLGGGETQYF. As DNA, the CDR3 is TGTGCCAGTAGCGACCTAGGGGGAGGAGAGACCCAGTACTTC. Supplemented by reference TRBV19 and TRBJ2-5, the full variable domain reads DGGITQSPKYLFRKEGQNVTLSCEQNLNHDAMYWYRQDPGQGLRLIYYSQIVNDFQKGDIAEGYSVSREKKESFPLTVTSAQKNPTAFYLCASSDLGGGETQYFGPGTRLLVL.

There are many counts of this clonotype. The V call is TRBV6-1, the J call TRBJ1-5; D perhaps matches TRBD1 (6 bases). The V gene's germline CDR1 is MNHNS and CDR2 SASEGT. Trimming removed 7 bases from V and 1 base from J, with 14 bases in between. The CDR3 spans 15 residues. The chain's CDR3 is CASKEGGESNQPQHF. The DNA of the CDR3 is TGTGCCAGCAAAGAAGGGGGGGAGAGCAATCAGCCCCAGCATTTT.

This clonotype was picked up many times. This sequence joins TRBV28 and TRBJ2-7; perhaps TRBD1 as D (5 bases). V lost 7 bases to trimming and J lost 0 bases, with 10 bases between them. Germline-derived CDR1 and CDR2 are MDHEN and SYDVKM. CDR3 length equals 13 residues. DNA for the CDR3: TGTGCCAGCAAAGACAGACTCTCCTACGAGCAGTACTTC. Amino acids: CASKDRLSYEQYF.

This clonotype has only a few counts. The gene calls are TRBV27 and TRBJ2-5; TRBD2 is a possible D gene (5 bases). Trimming removed 5 bases at V and 4 bases at J, with 20 bases between. The length of the CDR3 is 16 residues. Germline V lookup: CDR1 MNHEY, CDR2 SMNVEV (reference sequence). CDR3 loop: CASSLTPGLFGETQYF. The CDR3 nucleotides are TGTGCCAGCAGTCTAACCCCCGGACTGTTCGGAGAGACCCAGTACTTC.

This sequence joins TRBV7-2 and TRBJ2-4, with unresolved D. The CDR3 runs 16 residues. V lost 0 bases and J 0 bases, leaving 9 bases between the germline ends. Per germline, CDR1 SGHTA and CDR2 FQGNSA. CDR3 loop: CASSLAIDLAKNIQYF. CDR3 DNA: TGTGCCAGCAGCTTAGCTATCGACCTAGCCAAAAACATTCAGTACTTC.

This clonotype showed up many times. The chain recombines TRBV28 with TRBJ2-2; D possibly corresponds to TRBD2 (6 bases). The length of the CDR3 is 13 residues. CDR1 MDHEN and CDR2 SYDVKM come from the germline V gene. V was shortened by 2 bases and J by 7 bases, with 8 bases between the two germline ends. The CDR3 reads CASSLPGVGELFF. CDR3 bases: TGTGCCAGCAGTTTACCGGGGGTCGGGGAGCTGTTTTTT.

This clonotype has at least ten counts. This chain connects TRBV12-3 or TRBV12-4 to TRBJ2-2, with D possibly TRBD1 on 6 matching bases. Between the trimmed V and J ends, which lost 3 bases and 0 bases, there was a span of 11 bases. The CDR3 is made up of 16 amino acids. Written as DNA, the CDR3 is TGTGCCAGCAGTTTCACAGGGACGGCGAACACCGGGGAGCTGTTTTTT. This codes for CASSFTGTANTGELFF.

This clonotype was picked up many times. V and J are TRBV2 and TRBJ2-5, with unresolved D. V lost 5 bases to trimming and J lost 6 bases, with 19 bases between them. The CDR3 contains 15 residues. Germline V gives CDR1 SNHLY, CDR2 FYNNEI. The CDR3 region has the DNA TGTGCCAGCAGTAGACGATTAGGGCAGGAACAGACCCAGTACTTC. Amino acids: CASSRRLGQEQTQYF. The complete variable domain, with remaining parts taken from reference TRBV2 and TRBJ2-5, reads EPEVTQTPSHQVTQMGQEVILRCVPISNHLYFYWYRQILGQKVEFLVSFYNNEISEKSEIFDDQFSVERPDGSNFTLKIRSTKLEDSAMYFCASSRRLGQEQTQYFGPGTRLLVL.

There are a few counts of this clonotype. The chain has TRBV12-3 or TRBV12-4 and TRBJ2-2; D is uncertain. The CDR3 covers 14 residues. The V and J ends lost 1 base and 6 bases respectively, with 9 bases between them. CDR3 nucleotides: TGTGCCAGCAGTTTAGGATTTAGAGCCGGGGAGCTGTTTTTT. Residues: CASSLGFRAGELFF.

V is TRBV29-1 and J is TRBJ2-2, with D maybe TRBD1 (6 bases). V was trimmed by 7 bases and J by 6 bases, leaving 12 bases between them. The CDR3 extends over 12 amino acids. Germline-derived CDR1 and CDR2 are SQVTM and ANQGSEA. The CDR3 DNA is TGCAGCGGCGGACAGTATTCCGGGGAGCTGTTTTTT. This translates into CSGGQYSGELFF.